One T cell receptor beta chain is described in this entry. Its antigen is currently unknown. The CDR3 extends 3 residues past the end of the read, so its final part is completed from the germline J gene. The same CDR3 can be traced to other DNA sequences in this sample. The CDR3 runs to 15 residues. From germline, CDR1 is SGHVS and CDR2 FQNEAQ. J lost 0 bases, V lost 9 bases, and 8 bases had no gene match. The data belong to a study of T cell clonality in common variable immunodeficiency. Findings and limits, study-wide: In common variable immunodeficiency, TCR beta chains reportedly carried fewer deletions and N-nucleotide insertions. CVID subjects shared fewer TCRbeta clones than healthy controls did.

Donors gave roughly 4.5 to 9 ml heparinized peripheral whole blood. Equal genomic DNA amounts from CVID and control samples were sequenced. The table came from immunoSEQ multiplex PCR; TCRdb's copy has only in-frame clones and leaves some out. This sample comprises over 30,000 clones, none seen once only. This chain connects TRBV7-8 to TRBJ2-7; 10 nucleotides match TRBD2. The sample comprised peripheral blood mononuclear cells. The TCR originated in a person between 18 and 75 years old in good health. CDR3 in amino acids: CASSPRTSGSYEQYF. The CDR3 DNA, read in part, is TGTGCCAGTAGCCCGCGGACTAGCGGCTCCTACGAG.